A single sample gave rise to the 13 T cell receptor beta chains below, sequenced in a study of CD8+ T cells in alopecia areata. cDNA prepared by RNA extraction and subsequent reverse transcription served as the template for sequencing. Using immunoSEQ multiplex PCR, the repertoire was profiled, and TCRdb retains in-frame clones only, with some absent. The sample has 110,000 or so clones; roughly three fifths are singletons. Described treatment: oral pan-JAK inhibitor, 5-10 mg twice daily. The sequences come from CD4+ T cells sorted from blood, collected at week 24, from a patient treated with tofacitinib. These receptors were collected from a human donor with alopecia areata.

This clone was seen more than once but under ten times. The chain has TRBV30 and TRBJ2-7; 9 bases line up with TRBD1. CDR1 GTSNPN and CDR2 SVGIG come from the germline V gene (reference sequence). Losses at the gene ends were 3 bases for V and 5 bases for J; bases not matched to a gene: 5. The length of the CDR3 is 13 residues. CDR3 DNA sequence: TGTGCCTGGAGGAAACAGGGGGCTAACGAGCAGTACTTC. Protein sequence: CAWRKQGANEQYF.

The chain is built from TRBV5-6 and TRBJ1-6, with D possibly matching TRBD1 (6 bases). The CDR3 is 18 residues long. V lost 3 bases and J lost 7, with 23 bases in between. Germline V gives CDR1 SGHDT, CDR2 YYEEEE. The CDR3 region is CASSWDTGTQGGNSPLHF. Here the CDR3 DNA reads TGTGCCAGCAGCTGGGACACCGGGACCCAGGGCGGGAATTCACCCCTCCACTTT.

On this clone itself: The sample has other DNA sequences that encode this CDR3 too. The genes are TRBV27 and TRBJ1-2, with D possibly TRBD1 on 6 matching bases. Germline lookup yields CDR1 MNHEY and CDR2 SMNVEV (reference sequence). The CDR3 contains 13 residues. The V gene lost 3 bases and the J gene lost 2 bases, with 7 bases spanning the gap. DNA of the CDR3: TGTGCCAGCAGTTTTACAGGGAACTATGGCTACACCTTC. This codes for CASSFTGNYGYTF.

This clone showed up just a few times. This chain joins TRBV29-1 and TRBJ1-2; perhaps TRBD1 as D (6 bases). The CDR3 is made up of 13 amino acids. With 4 bases removed from V and 4 bases from J, the gap between germline ends came to 13 bases. From germline, CDR1 is SQVTM and CDR2 ANQGSEA. CDR3: CSVVEGVGYGYTF. The CDR3 DNA follows: TGCAGCGTTGTGGAGGGGGTGGGCTATGGCTACACCTTC.

The chain joins TRBV5-1 to TRBJ1-1; D unclear. The CDR3 sequence is 11 residues long. CDR1 is SGHRS, CDR2 YFSETQ, per germline. V was cut by 3 bases and J by 5 bases, with 5 bases left in between. In DNA, the CDR3 is TGCGCCAGCAGCTCGTCGACTGAAGCTTTCTTT. It specifies CASSSSTEAFF.

The chain links TRBV29-1 to TRBJ1-2; D gene uncertain. Germline V gene lookup returns CDR1 SQVTM and CDR2 ANQGSEA. The length of the CDR3 is 11 residues. V lost 5 bases and J 8 bases, leaving 12 bases between the germline ends. The CDR3 DNA reads TGCAGCGTTCAGGTTGGTAGAGGCTACACCTTC. Translated, it gives CSVQVGRGYTF.

The CDR3 DNA sequence: TGTGCCAGCAGTTACCTTACAAGTACTGTTCCCTACGAGCAGTACTTC. This codes for CASSYLTSTVPYEQYF. The chain links TRBV6-5 to TRBJ2-7; no definite D call. Germline loops: CDR1 MNHEY, CDR2 SVGAGI. The CDR3 is 16 residues long. Trimming removed 2 bases at V and 2 bases at J, with 16 bases between.

Here the CDR3 DNA reads TGTGCCAGCAGCTTGGAGGGACACTACAATGAGCAGTTCTTC. Translating it yields CASSLEGHYNEQFF. This sequence joins TRBV5-4 and TRBJ2-1; weak D call: TRBD1 (6 bases). V lost 0 bases and J 3 bases, leaving 7 bases between the germline ends. Germline CDR1 SGHNT, CDR2 YYREEE (reference sequence). CDR3 length: 14 amino acids. Full variable domain (rest looked up from reference TRBV5-4 and TRBJ2-1): ETGVTQSPTHLIKTRGQQVTLRCSSQSGHNTVSWYQQALGQGPQFIFQYYREEENGRGNFPPRFSGLQFPNYSSELNVNALELDDSALYLCASSLEGHYNEQFFGPGTRLTVL.

A single count supports this clone. The CDR3 DNA is TGTGCCAGCAGTTACTCGTATAGGCGGAACACCGGGGAGCTGTTTTTT. Amino acid sequence: CASSYSYRRNTGELFF. The chain carries TRBV6-5 and TRBJ2-2; no clear D gene. CDR1 MNHEY and CDR2 SVGAGI come from the germline V gene. There are 16 residues in the CDR3. Trimming took off 0 bases at V and 1 base at J, with 9 bases between the two ends.

There are a few counts of this clone. The V call is TRBV19, the J call TRBJ1-5; D uncertain. With 5 bases removed from V and 1 base from J, the gap between germline ends came to 9 bases. This CDR3 comprises 14 residues. The germline CDR1 and CDR2 sequences are LNHDA and SQIVND (reference sequence). CDR3 sequence reads: CASSARLSNQPQHF. The CDR3 DNA is TGTGCCAGTAGTGCCCGGCTCAGCAATCAGCCCCAGCATTTT.

This sequence joins TRBV29-1 and TRBJ2-3, with 8 bases that match TRBD1. Germline assignment: CDR1 SQVTM and CDR2 ANQGSEA. The CDR3 covers 15 residues. V lost 6 bases, J lost 0 bases, and 8 bases stayed unmatched. CDR3 nucleotides: TGCAGCGTCGAAAGGACAGGGATAAGCACAGATACGCAGTATTTT. This encodes CSVERTGISTDTQYF.

This clone was seen more than once but under ten times. This chain connects TRBV4-3 to TRBJ2-1; TRBD2 might be the D (6 bases). This CDR3 region has 13 residues. Trimming left V 0 bases short and J 10 bases short, with 10 bases between. Germline CDR1 reads LGHNA; CDR2 reads YSLEER. In DNA, the CDR3 is TGCGCCAGCAGCCAAGATCATGGAGGGGAGCAGTTCTTC. Its translation is CASSQDHGGEQFF.

The J gene is TRBJ2-1, the V gene TRBV4-1; D is unresolved. Germline V CDR1 and CDR2: MGHRA, YSYEKL. V was pared by 1 base and J by 0 bases, with 10 bases between. This CDR3 region has 16 residues. CDR3 region: CASSQGTVSSYNEQFF. CDR3 in DNA: TGCGCCAGCAGCCAAGGAACCGTGAGCTCCTACAATGAGCAGTTCTTC.